The clone carrying this TCR beta chain was observed at least ten times. The antigen is not known. A second PCR, run for 7 to 11 cycles, used a sample-barcoded 5' primer plus a J-beta primer mix. TCRdb called the 5' RACE reads again in MiXCR, with one record for every CDR3 protein. Here the sample spans about 720,000 distinct CDR3 sequences, about 20% being singletons. The data are from a study of blood T cells in healthy people across ages. CDR3 length: 14 amino acids. Per germline, CDR1 SGHRS and CDR2 YFSETQ. Trimming took 1 base from V and 2 from J, leaving 10 bases between them. Study-level results: Strong correlation was found linking TCR beta diversity to naive T cell percentage. Total diversity from one million sequenced T cells was likely underestimated.

The V gene is TRBV5-1, the J gene TRBJ2-7, with a possible D match to TRBD1 (6 bases). The sample consisted of blood. The sequence was collected from a man between 65 and 85 years old in good health. This chain's CDR3 is CASSLTGTTYEQYF. The CDR3 DNA reads as TGCGCCAGCAGCTTGACAGGGACCACCTACGAGCAGTACTTC. Variable domain in full (rest from reference TRBV5-1 and TRBJ2-7): KAGVTQTPRYLIKTRGQQVTLSCSPISGHRSVSWYQQTPGQGLQFLFEYFSETQRNKGNFPGRFSGRQFSNSRSEMNVSTLELGDSALYLCASSLTGTTYEQYFGPGTRLTVT.